This TCR beta chain appears in the sequencing data of a study of T cell repertoires in cytomegalovirus infection. Study background: From public TCR beta signatures came an indication of both CMV infection and matching HLA type.

Per germline, CDR1 MNHEY and CDR2 SVGAGI. With 2 bases clipped from V and 0 bases from J, the junction kept 2 bases outside the gene matches. The CDR3 is made up of 15 amino acids. In TCRdb, the reads were re-called with MiXCR into one record per CDR3 protein. The repertoire consists of some 400,000 distinct CDR3 sequences, with roughly 31% occurring once and the leading ten covering about 13%. Regarding the study as a whole: HLA-C-restricted CMV-specific TCR beta clonotypes were dominant in the ex vivo response. Frequencies of public TCR beta families were cumulated, and this identified carriers of CMV plus the relevant HLA.

Remarks on this clonotype: Its antigen remains unknown.

The chain uses TRBV6-5 and TRBJ2-7; 9 nucleotides agree with TRBD2. Specimen: PBMCs. The sequence derives from a human donor in good health (CMV status not recorded). Some clones in this sample may be carry-over from other donors' samples. In DNA, the CDR3 is TGTGCCAGCAGTTACCTAGCGGGGAACTCCTACGAGCAGTACTTC. This sequence encodes CASSYLAGNSYEQYF.